The 31 T cell receptor beta chains below were found in one sample sequenced in a study of blood T cell repertoires in COVID-19. Produced via immunoSEQ multiplex PCR; TCRdb's table is partial and in-frame only. The data contain more than 150,000 clones, approximately 78% of them singletons. Sequencing was done on a sample of peripheral blood. These receptor sequences come from a woman at least 80 years old with active or convalescent COVID-19.

V and J are TRBV7-9 and TRBJ1-1; D is ambiguous. V was cut by 1 base and J by 5 bases, with 14 bases left in between. Germline V CDR1 and CDR2: SEHNR, FQNEAQ (reference sequence). The CDR3 loop spans 15 amino acids. The CDR3 region has the DNA TGTGCCAGCAGCTTAGGTTTCATCCCCTATACTGAAGCTTTCTTT. As protein: CASSLGFIPYTEAFF.

This clone was seen only once. V is TRBV9 and J is TRBJ1-1; a possible D gene is TRBD1 (5 bases). Trimming removed 4 bases at V and 7 bases at J, with 17 bases between. Germline V gene sequence: CDR1 SGDLS, CDR2 YYNGEE. The CDR3 has 14 amino acids. In nucleotides, the CDR3 is TGTGCCAGCAGCCCCTGGGGGGGTGGAAATGAAGCTTTCTTT. Translating it yields CASSPWGGGNEAFF.

This chain links TRBV7-6 with TRBJ2-1, with 8 bases matching TRBD1. Germline V gives CDR1 SGHVS, CDR2 FNYEAQ. With 5 bases clipped from V and 3 bases from J, the junction kept 3 bases outside the gene matches. The length of the CDR3 is 14 residues. The CDR3 sequence is CASSAGGVYNEQFF. In DNA form, the CDR3 reads TGTGCCAGCAGCGCAGGGGGCGTCTACAATGAGCAGTTCTTC.

This chain uses TRBV11-2 with TRBJ2-5; 12 nucleotides match TRBD2. The CDR3 contains 16 residues. V was pared by 5 bases and J by 9 bases, with 13 bases of the junction left unmatched. Germline values: CDR1 SGHAT, CDR2 FQNNGV. For the CDR3, the DNA is TGTGCCAGCAGCCGGACGACGACTAGCGGGGGCCCGGCCCAGTACTTC. Its protein is CASSRTTTSGGPAQYF.

The chain recombines TRBV28 with TRBJ1-5, with a weak D call TRBD1 (5 bases). This CDR3 is 14 amino acids long. CDR1 is MDHEN and CDR2 is SYDVKM in the germline V gene. The germline V and J ends were trimmed by 5 bases and 3 bases, with 11 bases remaining between them. CDR3 nucleotides: TGTGCCAGCAGTCTACGACAGCCCAATCAGCCCCAGCATTTT. Protein product: CASSLRQPNQPQHF. Drawing the rest from reference TRBV28 and TRBJ1-5, the complete variable domain is DVKVTQSSRYLVKRTGEKVFLECVQDMDHENMFWYRQDPGLGLRLIYFSYDVKMKEKGDIPEGYSVSREKKERFSLILESASTNQTSMYLCASSLRQPNQPQHFGDGTRLSIL.

The rearrangement links TRBV3-1 (or the pseudogene TRBV3-2) to TRBJ1-4; D is possibly TRBD1 (5 bases). This CDR3 contains 14 residues. Germline CDR1 and CDR2: LGHDT and YNNKEL (reference sequence). V lost 1 base, J lost 2 bases, and 5 bases lay in between. The CDR3 reads CASSQAGTNEKLFF. The DNA for the CDR3 is TGTGCCAGCAGCCAAGCAGGGACTAATGAAAAACTGTTTTTT.

This clone was recorded a few times. The chain is built from TRBV18 and TRBJ1-1; D perhaps matches TRBD1 (6 bases). V was pared by 4 bases and J by 5 bases, with 11 bases between. CDR3 length: 13 amino acids. Germline V gene data show CDR1 as KGHSH and CDR2 as LQKENI. Written as DNA, the CDR3 is TGTGCCAGCTCACGTACAGGGCGGACTGAAGCTTTCTTT. Its protein is CASSRTGRTEAFF.

The V gene is TRBV5-4, the J gene TRBJ2-7; weak D call: TRBD2 (6 bases). Trimming stripped 0 bases from V and 3 bases from J, with 13 bases between. The germline CDR1 and CDR2 sequences are SGHNT and YYREEE (reference sequence). This CDR3 spans 15 amino acids. The CDR3 loop reads CASSLGGALGYEQYF. CDR3 in DNA: TGTGCCAGCAGCTTGGGCGGGGCGTTGGGCTACGAGCAGTACTTC.

This clone was found a few times. The chain recombines TRBV5-8 with TRBJ1-5, with 12 bases aligning to TRBD1. V shed 5 bases and J 8 bases; nucleotides not matched to a gene: 8. Germline V lookup: CDR1 SGHTS, CDR2 YDEGEE. The CDR3 loop spans 15 amino acids. The DNA of the CDR3 is TGTGCCAGCAGGAGAAGGGACAGGGGGCAAGAGCCCCAGCATTTT. This translates into CASRRRDRGQEPQHF.

The V call is TRBV5-4, the J call TRBJ1-2; D might be TRBD1 (5 bases). Trimming left V 3 bases short and J 4 bases short, with 10 bases between. Germline CDR1 SGHNT, CDR2 YYREEE (reference sequence). This CDR3 region has 13 residues. The CDR3 loop reads CASSYDSIYGYTF. CDR3 bases: TGTGCCAGCAGCTATGACAGCATCTATGGCTACACCTTC.

This chain uses TRBV28 with TRBJ2-1; 14 bases match TRBD2. V gave up 5 bases and J gave up 4 bases; unmatched junction bases: 4. Germline CDR1 and CDR2: MDHEN and SYDVKM. CDR3 length equals 16 residues. CDR3 in amino acids: CASSPGLAGGYNEQFF. Here the CDR3 DNA reads TGTGCCAGCAGTCCCGGACTAGCGGGGGGATACAATGAGCAGTTCTTC.

This clone was recorded only once. This rearrangement joins TRBV11-2 to TRBJ2-1; no reliable D call. Germline V CDR1 and CDR2: SGHAT, FQNNGV. CDR3 length: 14 residues. The V end was cut by 7 bases, the J end by 4 bases, with 14 bases between. The CDR3 DNA is TGTGCCAGCACCGCACGGGTTCTGTACAATGAGCAGTTCTTC. Translated, it gives CASTARVLYNEQFF.

The V call is TRBV27, the J call TRBJ2-1, with 7 bases identical to TRBD2. Germline V gene data show CDR1 as MNHEY and CDR2 as SMNVEV (reference sequence). With V trimmed by 0 bases and J by 2 bases, 7 bases remained unmatched. CDR3 size: 17 residues. In DNA, the CDR3 is TGTGCCAGCAGTTTATCGATTGGGACTATCACCTACAATGAGCAGTTCTTC. The encoded protein is CASSLSIGTITYNEQFF.

Only one count was recorded for this clone. The V call is TRBV6-2 or TRBV6-3, the J call TRBJ2-5; 7 bases fit TRBD2. The CDR3 has 15 amino acids. Germline CDR1 MNHEY, CDR2 SVGEGT. The trim removed 4 bases at V and 1 base at J, leaving 6 bases unmatched. The CDR3 sequence is CASSLPSGGQETQYF. DNA of the CDR3: TGTGCCAGCAGTTTACCCTCGGGGGGCCAAGAGACCCAGTACTTC.

V is TRBV19 and J is TRBJ1-2; D may be TRBD1 (5 bases). V was cut by 7 bases and J by 5 bases, with 20 bases left in between. CDR3 size: 15 residues. Germline V gene lookup returns CDR1 LNHDA and CDR2 SQIVND (reference sequence). The CDR3: CASTSNFRDSYGYTF. Here the CDR3 DNA reads TGTGCCAGTACATCAAATTTCAGGGATTCTTATGGCTACACCTTC.

The chain employs TRBV4-1 and TRBJ2-7; D is uncertain. Between the trimmed V and J ends, which lost 1 base and 8 bases, there was a span of 12 bases. There are 13 residues in the CDR3. Germline V gene data show CDR1 as MGHRA and CDR2 as YSYEKL. For the CDR3, the DNA is TGCGCCAGCAGCCAAGGGCCCGTTGAAAAGCAGTACTTC. This sequence encodes CASSQGPVEKQYF.

This clone was counted between two and nine times. The chain joins TRBV7-2 to TRBJ2-7, with no clear D. The germline gives CDR1 SGHTA, CDR2 FQGNSA. V shed 1 base and J shed 1 base, with 5 bases lying between them. This CDR3 contains 13 residues. The CDR3 here is CASSLGRSYEQYF. The CDR3, as DNA: TGTGCCAGCAGCTTAGGCAGATCCTACGAGCAGTACTTC.

This chain uses TRBV7-2 with TRBJ1-5; possibly TRBD1 for D (5 bases). The CDR3 runs 15 residues. Per the germline V gene, CDR1 is SGHTA and CDR2 is FQGNSA. V lost 5 bases and J lost 3, with 14 bases in between. The CDR3 spells CASSRRGGNNQPQHF. The CDR3 DNA reads as TGTGCCAGCAGCCGGCGGGGGGGAAACAATCAGCCCCAGCATTTT. Supplemented by reference TRBV7-2 and TRBJ1-5, the full variable domain reads GAGVSQSPSNKVTEKGKDVELRCDPISGHTALYWYRQSLGQGLEFLIYFQGNSAPDKSGLPSDRFSAERTGGSVSTLTIQRTQQEDSAVYLCASSRRGGNNQPQHFGDGTRLSIL.

The V and J genes are TRBV24-1 and TRBJ2-2; D may be TRBD1 (7 bases). The CDR3 is made up of 15 amino acids. Trimming cost V 7 bases and J 4 bases, with 15 bases left between them. The V gene's germline CDR1 is KGHDR and CDR2 SFDVKD. Here the CDR3 reads CATRVSRGATGELFF. In nucleotides, the CDR3 is TGTGCCACCAGAGTTAGCAGGGGGGCCACCGGGGAGCTGTTTTTT.

This clone was seen a single time. This rearrangement joins TRBV30 to TRBJ2-2; no clear D gene. Per the germline V gene, CDR1 is GTSNPN and CDR2 is SVGIG (reference sequence). The V and J ends lost 0 bases and 0 bases respectively, with 5 bases between them. CDR3 length: 14 residues. Here the CDR3 reads CAWSVSANTGELFF. The CDR3 DNA follows: TGTGCCTGGAGTGTATCAGCGAACACCGGGGAGCTGTTTTTT.

The chain couples TRBV5-6 to TRBJ1-2, with D possibly being TRBD1 (6 bases). The V end lost 0 bases, the J end lost 4 bases, and 10 bases lay between the germline ends. The V gene's germline CDR1 is SGHDT and CDR2 YYEEEE. The CDR3 totals 14 residues. The chain's CDR3 is CASSLEVGGYGYTF. CDR3 nucleotide sequence: TGTGCCAGCAGCTTGGAGGTAGGGGGCTATGGCTACACCTTC.

Here the CDR3 reads CASSRGSGSEKLFF. The CDR3 DNA reads TGCGCCAGCAGTCGGGGTTCTGGGAGCGAAAAACTGTTTTTT. V usage is TRBV4-1 and J usage is TRBJ1-4; no clear D. V was cut by 6 bases and J by 8 bases, with 16 bases left in between. CDR3 length: 14 residues. Germline CDR1 is MGHRA and CDR2 is YSYEKL.

This chain joins TRBV28 and TRBJ2-7, with 10 bases that match TRBD2. Germline values: CDR1 MDHEN, CDR2 SYDVKM. V dropped 6 bases and J dropped 2; count of bases not matched to a gene: 10. This CDR3 has 16 amino acids. CDR3 region: CASRTVSGGAAYEQYF. CDR3 nucleotides: TGTGCCAGCAGGACCGTGAGCGGGGGGGCCGCCTACGAGCAGTACTTC.

This clone showed up just once. V gene TRBV5-1 combines with J gene TRBJ2-5; a possible D gene is TRBD2 (6 bases). The V gene lost 4 bases and the J gene lost 5 bases, with 15 bases spanning the gap. The CDR3 is 14 amino acids. CDR1 and CDR2 from the germline V gene are SGHRS and YFSETQ. CDR3 nucleotide sequence: TGCGCCAGCAGCCCAGGGACTCATGGGGAGACCCAGTACTTC. Translated: CASSPGTHGETQYF.

The V call is TRBV7-9, the J call TRBJ2-2; perhaps TRBD2 as D (5 bases). The germline CDR1 and CDR2 sequences are SEHNR and FQNEAQ (reference sequence). V lost 4 bases and J lost 3, with 12 bases in between. The CDR3 contains 15 residues. In DNA form, the CDR3 reads TGTGCCAGCAGCTCCGCCGGCGGGTACACCGGGGAGCTGTTTTTT. The encoded protein is CASSSAGGYTGELFF. Filled out from reference TRBV7-9 and TRBJ2-2, the complete variable domain reads DTGVSQNPRHKITKRGQNVTFRCDPISEHNRLYWYRQTLGQGPEFLTYFQNEAQLEKSRLLSDRFSAERPKGSFSTLEIQRTEQGDSAMYLCASSSAGGYTGELFFGEGSRLTVL.

Written as DNA, the CDR3 is TGTGCCAGCAGCTTAGCGCTTGATAGTGGCAGGCGCAGTGAAGCTTTCTTT. Translation gives CASSLALDSGRRSEAFF. V usage is TRBV7-8 and J usage is TRBJ1-1; no firm D call. Germline V gene lookup returns CDR1 SGHVS and CDR2 FQNEAQ. CDR3 length: 17 amino acids. Trimming took 0 bases from V and 7 from J, leaving 21 bases between them.

This chain connects TRBV5-1 to TRBJ1-2; D call uncertain. The CDR3 consists of 14 residues. Trimming left V 0 bases short and J 0 bases short, with 6 bases between. Germline CDR1 reads SGHRS; CDR2 reads YFSETQ. The CDR3 nucleotides are TGCGCCAGCAGCTTGGACAGTCCTAACTATGGCTACACCTTC. This sequence encodes CASSLDSPNYGYTF.

This chain connects TRBV5-1 to TRBJ1-4, with 9 bases identical to TRBD1. The CDR3 runs 16 residues. V trimming: 3 bases; J trimming: 7 bases; junction bases outside the gene matches: 10. Per germline, CDR1 SGHRS and CDR2 YFSETQ. The CDR3 loop reads CASSCPPGQGCEKLFF. CDR3 nucleotide sequence: TGCGCCAGCAGCTGCCCCCCGGGACAGGGTTGTGAAAAACTGTTTTTT.

This clone was counted only a few times. The rearrangement joins TRBV15 to TRBJ1-4, with a weak D call TRBD1 (6 bases). Germline V gene sequence: CDR1 LNHNV, CDR2 YYDKDF (reference sequence). V was trimmed by 0 bases and J by 6 bases, leaving 11 bases between them. CDR3 length equals 15 residues. This CDR3 is CATSRDRGGDEKLFF. The CDR3 DNA reads as TGTGCCACCAGCAGAGATCGAGGGGGTGATGAAAAACTGTTTTTT. Complete variable domain (other parts from reference TRBV15 and TRBJ1-4): DAMVIQNPRYQVTQFGKPVTLSCSQTLNHNVMYWYQQKSSQAPKLLFHYYDKDFNNEADTPDNFQSRRPNTSFCFLDIRSPGLGDTAMYLCATSRDRGGDEKLFFGSGTQLSVL.

The chain uses TRBV2 and TRBJ2-7; 8 nucleotides align to TRBD1. Trimming took 5 bases from V and 7 from J; bases not matched to a gene: 4. The CDR3 sequence is 12 residues long. Per the germline V gene, CDR1 is SNHLY and CDR2 is FYNNEI. The CDR3 region is CASSPDRAEQYF. The CDR3 DNA follows: TGTGCCAGCAGTCCGGACAGGGCGGAGCAGTACTTC.

The chain recombines TRBV11-3 with TRBJ2-5; 8 bases line up with TRBD1. Germline values: CDR1 SGHNT, CDR2 YENEEA. The CDR3 sequence is 14 residues long. Unmatched junction bases numbered 3, after V lost 5 bases and J lost 1 base. The CDR3: CASSHGQGQETQYF. The CDR3 bases are TGTGCCAGCAGCCATGGACAGGGCCAAGAGACCCAGTACTTC.